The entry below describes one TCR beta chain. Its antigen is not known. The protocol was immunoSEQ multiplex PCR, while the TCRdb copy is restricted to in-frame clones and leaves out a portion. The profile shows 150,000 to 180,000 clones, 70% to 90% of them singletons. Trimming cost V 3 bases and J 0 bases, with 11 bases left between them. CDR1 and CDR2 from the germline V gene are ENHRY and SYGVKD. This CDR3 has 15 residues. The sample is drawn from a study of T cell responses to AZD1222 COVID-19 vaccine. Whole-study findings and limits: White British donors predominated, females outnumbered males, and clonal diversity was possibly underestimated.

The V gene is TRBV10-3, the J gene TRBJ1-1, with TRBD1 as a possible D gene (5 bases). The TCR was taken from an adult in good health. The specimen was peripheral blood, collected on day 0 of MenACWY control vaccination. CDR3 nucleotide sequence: TGTGCCATCAGTGATTCGGGACTGATGAACACTGAAGCTTTCTTT. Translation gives CAISDSGLMNTEAFF.